The subject of this entry is one T cell receptor (beta chain). Its matching antigen is unknown. The data derive from a study of cytomegalovirus exposure and HLA in healthy donors. Study-wide points: That first-cohort TCR clusters tended to co-occur in the roughly 130 validation repertoires was found in a later analysis.

The repertoire was sequenced with immunoSEQ multiplex PCR; TCRdb's copy has only in-frame clones and lacks some. Here the sample spans roughly 75,000 clones, around 81% being singletons. Source material: PBMCs. This clonotype was sampled from a man aged 25 to 40 in good health and CMV-seronegative.

Written as DNA, the CDR3 is TGTGCCAGCAGTCCGGGGACAGTAGGAAATTCACCCCTCCACTTT. Translating it yields CASSPGTVGNSPLHF. The V call is TRBV28, the J call TRBJ1-6, with 7 bases matching TRBD1. Germline loops: CDR1 MDHEN, CDR2 SYDVKM. V gave up 5 bases and J gave up 7 bases; unmatched junction bases: 8. This CDR3 spans 15 amino acids.